One and the same sample provided the 28 T cell receptor beta chains below, sequenced in a study of OX40 agonist ivuxolimab in advanced cancers. TCRdb's table, derived via immunoSEQ multiplex PCR, lists solely in-frame clones and lacks some. The data show about 45,000 clones, with approximately 84% seen just once and about 15% held by the top ten. Sequences were derived from CD4+ or CD8+ T cells sorted from blood, sampled in a trial of the OX40 agonist ivuxolimab. The receptor source for this set is an adult with an advanced solid tumor such as melanoma, head and neck, liver or kidney cancer.

The chain couples TRBV16 to TRBJ2-1, with 9 nucleotides matching TRBD2. The CDR3 contains 17 residues. CDR1 and CDR2 (germline): KGHSY, FQNENV. V gave up 2 bases and J gave up 6 bases; unmatched junction bases: 11. The CDR3 loop reads CASSQGGRATSGNEQFF. CDR3 DNA sequence: TGTGCCAGCAGCCAAGGCGGGAGGGCCACTTCGGGCAATGAGCAGTTCTTC. Looking up the rest from reference TRBV16 and TRBJ2-1 gives the full variable domain: GEEVAQTPKHLVRGEGQKAKLYCAPIKGHSYVFWYQQVLKNEFKFLISFQNENVFDETGMPKERFSAKCLPNSPCSLEIQATKLEDSAVYFCASSQGGRATSGNEQFFGPGTRLTVL.

The rearrangement uses TRBV18 and TRBJ2-2; 12 bases line up with TRBD2. The V segment lost 6 bases and the J segment 5 bases; nucleotides outside the gene matches: 7. The CDR3 spans 16 residues. The germline V gene has CDR1 KGHSH and CDR2 LQKENI. This CDR3 reads CASSLGLAGWTGELFF. The CDR3 DNA is TGTGCCAGCTCCCTCGGACTAGCGGGATGGACCGGGGAGCTGTTTTTT.

In DNA, the CDR3 is TGTGCCAGAAGCGGGGGGGACAGGGGCGATTCACCCCTCCACTTT. Its translation: CARSGGDRGDSPLHF. The V gene is TRBV5-3, the J gene TRBJ1-6; 10 bases align to TRBD1. TRBV5-3 belongs to the ORF category, with a function that is uncertain. The CDR3 is 15 residues long. The trim removed 4 bases at V and 8 bases at J, leaving 6 bases unmatched.

The rearrangement links TRBV28 to TRBJ2-7; possibly TRBD1 or TRBD2 for D (5 bases each). The CDR3 is made up of 15 amino acids. V lost 6 bases, J lost 0 bases, and 15 bases lay in between. Germline V lookup: CDR1 MDHEN, CDR2 SYDVKM. This CDR3 reads CASRARDASSYEQYF. In nucleotides, the CDR3 is TGTGCCAGCAGGGCCCGGGACGCGAGCTCCTACGAGCAGTACTTC.

The V gene is TRBV2, the J gene TRBJ1-2; D not resolved. This CDR3 spans 13 amino acids. Germline CDR1 SNHLY, CDR2 FYNNEI. Trimming stripped 5 bases from V and 6 bases from J, with 13 bases between. In DNA, the CDR3 is TGTGCCAGCAGTAATGCGTTCTGGGATGGCTACACCTTC. Translating it yields CASSNAFWDGYTF. Full variable domain (outside the CDR3, taken from reference TRBV2 and TRBJ1-2): EPEVTQTPSHQVTQMGQEVILRCVPISNHLYFYWYRQILGQKVEFLVSFYNNEISEKSEIFDDQFSVERPDGSNFTLKIRSTKLEDSAMYFCASSNAFWDGYTFGSGTRLTVV.

The chain joins TRBV27 to TRBJ2-7, with 10 positions matching TRBD2. Germline V gene data show CDR1 as MNHEY and CDR2 as SMNVEV (reference sequence). The CDR3 is 14 residues long. V was clipped by 6 bases and J by 2 bases; unmatched bases: 4. CDR3 DNA: TGTGCCAGCAGCGTAGCGGGAGGAACCTACGAGCAGTACTTC. This codes for CASSVAGGTYEQYF.

This clone came up a few times. This chain connects TRBV27 to TRBJ2-7; the D gene is possibly TRBD2 (6 bases). Germline V lookup: CDR1 MNHEY, CDR2 SMNVEV (reference sequence). The CDR3 totals 17 residues. Trimming took 5 bases from V and 5 from J, leaving 25 bases between them. This CDR3 reads CASSLSLPGLEVHEQYF. DNA of the CDR3: TGTGCCAGCAGTCTCTCCTTACCGGGACTCGAGGTGCACGAGCAGTACTTC.

The gene calls are TRBV5-5 and TRBJ2-1, with 10 bases aligning to TRBD1. V dropped 4 bases and J dropped 8; count of bases not matched to a gene: 9. CDR1 and CDR2 (germline): SGHKS, YYEKEE (reference sequence). This CDR3 comprises 15 residues. CDR3 coding DNA: TGTGCCAGCAGCCGAGGGGGACAGGGGATCGATGAGCAGTTCTTC. Translated, it gives CASSRGGQGIDEQFF.

DNA for the CDR3: TGCGCCAGCAGCCCCGGGACATACTACGAGCAGTACTTC. Translated, it gives CASSPGTYYEQYF. This rearrangement joins TRBV4-1 to TRBJ2-7, with D possibly being TRBD1 (6 bases). Trimming cost V 4 bases and J 3 bases, with 10 bases left between them. The length of the CDR3 is 13 residues. Germline V gene lookup returns CDR1 MGHRA and CDR2 YSYEKL.

The J gene is TRBJ1-1, the V gene TRBV13; 9 nucleotides match TRBD1. The V segment lost 2 bases and the J segment 2 bases; nucleotides outside the gene matches: 3. Germline V lookup: CDR1 PRHDT, CDR2 FYEKMQ (reference sequence). The CDR3 loop spans 15 amino acids. DNA of the CDR3: TGTGCCAGCAGCTTACGACAGGGGGTAAACACTGAAGCTTTCTTT. Its protein product is CASSLRQGVNTEAFF.

V gene TRBV7-2 combines with J gene TRBJ2-5; 16 bases are shared with TRBD2. V trimming: 6 bases; J trimming: 0 bases; junction bases outside the gene matches: 10. This CDR3 is 19 amino acids long. Germline V gene sequence: CDR1 SGHTA, CDR2 FQGNSA. The CDR3 DNA is TGTGCCAGCAGTCTCCCGGGACTAGCGGGGGGGTGGTACCAAGAGACCCAGTACTTC. It yields the protein CASSLPGLAGGWYQETQYF.

This clone was counted between two and nine times. The chain carries TRBV29-1 and TRBJ2-2, with D perhaps matching TRBD1 (5 bases). The CDR3 loop spans 14 amino acids. Germline values: CDR1 SQVTM, CDR2 ANQGSEA. Between the trimmed V and J ends, which lost 3 bases and 4 bases, there was a span of 12 bases. CDR3 DNA sequence: TGCAGCGTTGATGTGGCAGGGTCCACCGGGGAGCTGTTTTTT. It is translated as CSVDVAGSTGELFF.

The gene calls are TRBV30 and TRBJ1-2; 10 bases are shared with TRBD1. J lost 6 bases, V lost 4 bases, and 14 bases had no gene match. Germline CDR1 reads GTSNPN; CDR2 reads SVGIG (reference sequence). This CDR3 has 16 residues. The DNA of the CDR3 is TGTGCCTGGAAGGCCCCGAGACTTGACAGGGGGCATGGCTACACCTTC. Translating gives CAWKAPRLDRGHGYTF.

The gene calls are TRBV10-1 and TRBJ2-5, with TRBD2 matching over 10 bases. The length of the CDR3 is 15 residues. Per germline, CDR1 WNHNN and CDR2 SYGVQD (reference sequence). V was pared by 8 bases and J by 4 bases, with 10 bases of the junction left unmatched. CDR3 sequence reads: CASGQQAGGSETQYF. The CDR3 nucleotides are TGCGCCAGCGGACAGCAAGCGGGAGGGTCAGAGACCCAGTACTTC.

The chain joins TRBV6-1 to TRBJ1-3, with D tentatively TRBD1 (5 bases). Germline CDR1 and CDR2: MNHNS and SASEGT. This CDR3 contains 16 residues. V shed 0 bases and J shed 2 bases, with 11 bases lying between them. Here the CDR3 reads CASSEALGDTGNTIYF. The DNA for the CDR3 is TGTGCCAGCAGTGAAGCCCTGGGGGATACTGGAAACACCATATATTTT.

V usage is TRBV11-2 and J usage is TRBJ2-7; D uncertain. Germline V gene sequence: CDR1 SGHAT, CDR2 FQNNGV. The V and J ends lost 2 bases and 5 bases respectively, with 10 bases between them. The CDR3 has 13 residues. The CDR3 loop is CASSLQPNNEQYF. In DNA form, the CDR3 reads TGTGCCAGCAGCTTACAACCCAACAACGAGCAGTACTTC.

This chain joins TRBV4-1 and TRBJ2-7; TRBD2 aligns across 9 bases. Germline loops: CDR1 MGHRA, CDR2 YSYEKL. The CDR3 spans 14 residues. Trimming cost V 0 bases and J 7 bases; bases outside gene matches: 4. CDR3 sequence: CASSQDLLAGEQYF. Here the CDR3 DNA reads TGCGCCAGCAGCCAAGATCTTCTAGCGGGGGAGCAGTACTTC.

The chain joins TRBV28 to TRBJ2-3, with D hard to call. Germline CDR1 reads MDHEN; CDR2 reads SYDVKM. The CDR3 consists of 13 residues. Trimming pared 3 bases from V and 4 bases from J, leaving 8 bases between. The CDR3 reads CASSFLMSDTQYF. Here the CDR3 DNA reads TGTGCCAGCAGTTTTCTAATGTCAGATACGCAGTATTTT.

The chain employs TRBV7-6 and TRBJ2-2; TRBD2 agrees at 8 bases. V gave up 1 base and J gave up 1 base; unmatched junction bases: 17. Germline values: CDR1 SGHVS, CDR2 FNYEAQ. The CDR3 runs to 21 residues. CDR3 amino acids: CASSLEGSGTTQLGNTGELFF. CDR3 sequence (DNA): TGTGCCAGCAGCTTAGAGGGTAGCGGGACAACCCAACTCGGGAACACCGGGGAGCTGTTTTTT.

CDR3 loop: CASSPGLADGQETQYF. In DNA form, the CDR3 reads TGTGCCAGCAGCCCGGGACTAGCGGACGGGCAAGAGACCCAGTACTTC. The chain has TRBV5-6 and TRBJ2-5; 11 positions match TRBD2. Trimming at V came to 4 bases and at J to 2 bases, leaving 7 bases not matched to a gene. The V gene's germline CDR1 is SGHDT and CDR2 YYEEEE. This CDR3 comprises 16 residues.

The chain links TRBV7-8 to TRBJ2-1, with TRBD2 identical over 7 bases. The CDR3 is made up of 17 amino acids. Per germline, CDR1 SGHVS and CDR2 FQNEAQ. V dropped 5 bases and J dropped 5; count of bases not matched to a gene: 15. The CDR3 is CASSDLFGGGDDNEQFF. The CDR3 nucleotides are TGTGCCAGCAGCGATCTCTTTGGCGGGGGTGACGACAATGAGCAGTTCTTC.

By proportion, this clone is medium-sized. The chain carries TRBV30 and TRBJ2-2, with unresolved D. The CDR3 has 13 residues. Germline V gene data show CDR1 as GTSNPN and CDR2 as SVGIG (reference sequence). V dropped 5 bases and J dropped 3 bases, with 10 bases sitting between them. The CDR3 DNA reads as TGTGCCTGGTCGGCCGACCACACCGGGGAGCTGTTTTTT. Amino acid sequence: CAWSADHTGELFF.

The rearrangement uses TRBV6-5 and TRBJ2-2; TRBD1 or TRBD2 may be the D gene (6 bases each). The CDR3 extends over 15 amino acids. Trimming took 5 bases from V and 7 from J, leaving 17 bases between them. The germline V gene has CDR1 MNHEY and CDR2 SVGAGI. Here the CDR3 reads CASSGRRGGGGELFF. The CDR3 coding sequence is TGTGCCAGCAGTGGCAGACGAGGGGGAGGCGGGGAGCTGTTTTTT.

The chain combines TRBV11-3 with TRBJ2-5; the match to TRBD2 covers 8 bases. Germline V gene sequence: CDR1 SGHNT, CDR2 YENEEA. Germline trimming cut 6 bases from V and 1 base from J; bases unmatched to any gene: 1. This CDR3 has 13 amino acids. The DNA of the CDR3 is TGTGCCAGCAGGAGCGGGGGCCAAGAGACCCAGTACTTC. This codes for CASRSGGQETQYF.

The rearrangement uses TRBV19 and TRBJ1-1, with a weak D call TRBD1 (6 bases). The CDR3 contains 14 residues. The V end was cut by 3 bases, the J end by 5 bases, with 13 bases between. Germline V gives CDR1 LNHDA, CDR2 SQIVND (reference sequence). Written as DNA, the CDR3 is TGTGCCAGTAGTATCTCGGGGGCTTATACTGAAGCTTTCTTT. Translating it yields CASSISGAYTEAFF.

This clone was picked up one time. This sequence joins TRBV6-5 and TRBJ2-7; 7 bases are a match to TRBD1. The germline V gene has CDR1 MNHEY and CDR2 SVGAGI. With V trimmed by 10 bases and J by 7 bases, 7 bases remained unmatched. This CDR3 has 11 residues. CDR3 protein: CATTGDWEQYF. In nucleotides, the CDR3 is TGTGCCACAACAGGGGATTGGGAGCAGTACTTC.

This sequence joins TRBV10-3 and TRBJ2-2; 9 nucleotides match TRBD2. Germline V gene sequence: CDR1 ENHRY, CDR2 SYGVKD. The CDR3 length is 13 residues. Trimming took 11 bases from V and 2 from J; bases not matched to a gene: 3. CDR3 amino acids: CAARGGNTGELFF. Here the CDR3 DNA reads TGTGCCGCGCGGGGGGGCAACACCGGGGAGCTGTTTTTT.

This chain connects TRBV19 to TRBJ2-1; a possible D gene is TRBD2 (5 bases). The germline CDR1 and CDR2 sequences are LNHDA and SQIVND (reference sequence). The CDR3 sequence is 15 residues long. Between the trimmed V and J ends, which lost 4 bases and 1 base, there was a span of 11 bases. CDR3 nucleotides: TGTGCCAGTAGTACTCGGACTCCTTCCTACAATGAGCAGTTCTTC. It yields the protein CASSTRTPSYNEQFF.